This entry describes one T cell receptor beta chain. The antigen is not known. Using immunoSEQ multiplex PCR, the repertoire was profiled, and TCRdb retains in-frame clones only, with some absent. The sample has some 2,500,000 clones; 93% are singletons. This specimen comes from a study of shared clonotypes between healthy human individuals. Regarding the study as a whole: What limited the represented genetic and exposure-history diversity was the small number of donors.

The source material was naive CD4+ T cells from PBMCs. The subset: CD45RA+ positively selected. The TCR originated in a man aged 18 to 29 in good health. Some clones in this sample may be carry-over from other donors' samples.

DNA for the CDR3: TGTGCCAGTAGTATAAGCCCGGGGACAGGGGGTACGCAGTATTTT. Encoded protein: CASSISPGTGGTQYF. The rearrangement joins TRBV19 to TRBJ2-3; 11 bases are a match to TRBD1. The germline CDR1 and CDR2 sequences are LNHDA and SQIVND (reference sequence). Trimming cost V 2 bases and J 8 bases; bases outside gene matches: 6. The CDR3 spans 15 residues.